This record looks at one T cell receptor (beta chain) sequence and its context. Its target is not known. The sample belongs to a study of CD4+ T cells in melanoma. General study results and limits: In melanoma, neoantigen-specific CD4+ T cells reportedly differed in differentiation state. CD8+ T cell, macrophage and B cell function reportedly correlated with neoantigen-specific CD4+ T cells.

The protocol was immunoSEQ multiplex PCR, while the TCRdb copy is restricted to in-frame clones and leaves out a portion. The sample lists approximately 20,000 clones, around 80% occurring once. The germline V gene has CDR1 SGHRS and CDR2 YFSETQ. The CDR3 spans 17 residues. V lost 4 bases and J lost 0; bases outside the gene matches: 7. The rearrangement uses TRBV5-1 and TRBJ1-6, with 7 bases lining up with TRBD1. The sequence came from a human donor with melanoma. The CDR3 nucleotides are TGCGCCAGCAGCGCCAGCCAGGGGGGCTCCTATAATTCACCCCTCCACTTT. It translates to CASSASQGGSYNSPLHF. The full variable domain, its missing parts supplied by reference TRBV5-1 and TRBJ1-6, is KAGVTQTPRYLIKTRGQQVTLSCSPISGHRSVSWYQQTPGQGLQFLFEYFSETQRNKGNFPGRFSGRQFSNSRSEMNVSTLELGDSALYLCASSASQGGSYNSPLHFGNGTRLTVT.